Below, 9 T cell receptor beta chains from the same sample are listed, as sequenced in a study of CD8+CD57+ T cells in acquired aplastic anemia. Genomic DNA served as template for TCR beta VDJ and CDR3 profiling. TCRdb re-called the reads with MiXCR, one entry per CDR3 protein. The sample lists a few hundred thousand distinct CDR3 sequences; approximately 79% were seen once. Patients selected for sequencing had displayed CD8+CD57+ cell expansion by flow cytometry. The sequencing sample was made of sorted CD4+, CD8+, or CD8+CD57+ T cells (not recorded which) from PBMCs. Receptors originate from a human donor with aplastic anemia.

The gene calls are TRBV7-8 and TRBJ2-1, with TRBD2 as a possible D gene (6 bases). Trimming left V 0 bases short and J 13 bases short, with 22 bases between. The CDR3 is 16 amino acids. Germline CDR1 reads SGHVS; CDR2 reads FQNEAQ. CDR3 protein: CASSLAGGDETKYQFF. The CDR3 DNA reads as TGTGCCAGCAGCTTAGCGGGAGGTGACGAAACGAAGTATCAGTTCTTC.

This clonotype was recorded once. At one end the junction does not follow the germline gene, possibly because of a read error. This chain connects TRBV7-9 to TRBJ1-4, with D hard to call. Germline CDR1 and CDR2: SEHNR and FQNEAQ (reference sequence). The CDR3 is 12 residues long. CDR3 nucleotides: TGTGCCAGCAGCTTAGGTGGGGAAAGGCTGTTGTTT. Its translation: CASSLGGERLLF.

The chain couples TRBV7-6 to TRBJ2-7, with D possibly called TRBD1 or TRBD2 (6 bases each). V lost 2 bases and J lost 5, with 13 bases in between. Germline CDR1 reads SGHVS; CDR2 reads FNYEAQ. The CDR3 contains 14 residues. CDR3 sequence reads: CASSLRGGYDEQYF. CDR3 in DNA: TGTGCCAGCAGCTTAAGAGGGGGGTACGACGAGCAGTACTTC.

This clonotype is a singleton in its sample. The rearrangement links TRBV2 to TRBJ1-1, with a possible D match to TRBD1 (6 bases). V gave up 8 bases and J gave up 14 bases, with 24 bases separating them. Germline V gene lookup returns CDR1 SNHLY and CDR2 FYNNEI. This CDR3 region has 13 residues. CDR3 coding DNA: TGTGCCAGCGGGGATGGGGGCATCAGGAAACAGTTCTTT. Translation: CASGDGGIRKQFF.

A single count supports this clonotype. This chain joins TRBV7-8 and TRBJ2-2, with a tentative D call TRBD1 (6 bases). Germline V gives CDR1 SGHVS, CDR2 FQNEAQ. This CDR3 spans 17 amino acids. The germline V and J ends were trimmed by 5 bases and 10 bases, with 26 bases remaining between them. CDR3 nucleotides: TGTGCCAGCAGCGTAGGGGGACCGAGCACAGATACGCAGGAGCTGTTTTTT. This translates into CASSVGGPSTDTQELFF.

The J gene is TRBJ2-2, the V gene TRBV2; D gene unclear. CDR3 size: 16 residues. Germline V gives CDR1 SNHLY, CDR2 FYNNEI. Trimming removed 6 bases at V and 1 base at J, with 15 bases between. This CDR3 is CASSVEFFGNTGELFF. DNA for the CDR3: TGTGCCAGCAGCGTTGAATTCTTCGGGAACACCGGGGAGCTGTTTTTT.

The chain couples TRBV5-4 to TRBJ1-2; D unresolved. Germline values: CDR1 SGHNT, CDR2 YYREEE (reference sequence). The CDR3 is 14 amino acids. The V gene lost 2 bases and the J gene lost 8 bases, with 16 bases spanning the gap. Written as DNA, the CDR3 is TGTGCCAGCAGCTTTACTAGCGCGTCCGGGGGCTACACCTTC. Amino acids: CASSFTSASGGYTF.

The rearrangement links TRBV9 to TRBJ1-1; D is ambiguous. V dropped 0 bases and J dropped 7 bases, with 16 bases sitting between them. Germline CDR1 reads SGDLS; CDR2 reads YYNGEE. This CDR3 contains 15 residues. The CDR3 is CASSVGPETHYEAFF. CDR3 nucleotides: TGTGCCAGCAGCGTAGGGCCGGAAACGCACTATGAAGCTTTCTTT.

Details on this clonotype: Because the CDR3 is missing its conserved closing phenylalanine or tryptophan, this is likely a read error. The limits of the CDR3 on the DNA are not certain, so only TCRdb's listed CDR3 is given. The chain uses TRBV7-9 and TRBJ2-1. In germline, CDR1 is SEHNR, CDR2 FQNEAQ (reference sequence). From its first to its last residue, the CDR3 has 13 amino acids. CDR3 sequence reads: CASSAGRSHEQYD.